The entry below gives a single TCR beta chain sequence along with its context. This record comes from a study of T cell repertoires in cytomegalovirus infection. Trimming cost V 4 bases and J 5 bases, with 7 bases left between them. The CDR3 is made up of 11 amino acids. The germline gives CDR1 SQVTM, CDR2 ANQGSEA. Using its own MiXCR run on the reads, TCRdb lists one record per CDR3 protein. The sample has around 280,000 distinct CDR3 sequences, approximately 13% seen once. This TCR was recovered from a human donor in good health (CMV status not recorded). Some clones in this sample may be carry-over from other donors' samples. This chain uses TRBV29-1 with TRBJ2-3; D might be TRBD1 (6 bases). Material: PBMCs. As DNA, the CDR3 is TGCAGCGTTGGAGGGGGAGATACGCAGTATTTT. This sequence encodes CSVGGGDTQYF.